The entry that follows covers one TCR beta chain sequence. The sample originates from a study of blood T cell repertoires in COVID-19. Study overall: Samples of COVID-19 (acute and convalescent) were obtained from the United States, Italy and Spain.

Germline V gene sequence: CDR1 LNHDA, CDR2 SQIVND (reference sequence). CDR3 length equals 13 residues. V shed 3 bases and J shed 4 bases, with 9 bases lying between them. Participants came from around 25 US areas, aged roughly 18 to 90 years. Cohort assignment relied on participant-reported clinical history. In the original processing: Reference gene primer amplification in the assay estimated nucleated cell counts. Assay used: immunoSEQ multiplex PCR; TCRdb lists only in-frame clones, some missing. V and J calls plus clone size are reproduced from that table; the DNA served to infer D and trimming. The sample has about 270,000 clones; roughly 90% are singletons.

The rearrangement links TRBV19 to TRBJ1-2; D ambiguous. The sequencing input was PBMCs or T cells enriched from blood (not recorded which). The sequence was collected from a woman between 35 and 50 years old with acute COVID-19. CDR3 residues: CASSISVLYGYTF. CDR3 DNA sequence: TGTGCCAGTAGTATCTCGGTGCTCTATGGCTACACCTTC.